These 32 T cell receptor beta chains were all obtained from the same sample, sequenced in a study of blood T cells in healthy people across ages. With a J-beta primer mix and a sample-barcoded 5' primer, a second PCR ran about 7 to 12 cycles. TCRdb re-called the 5' RACE reads with MiXCR, one entry per CDR3 protein. Of roughly 1.5 million distinct CDR3 sequences detected, approximately 42% appear once; the ten largest clones hold about 4%. Sequenced input: blood. The origin of the receptors is a woman between 18 and 29 years old in good health.

The chain combines TRBV6-5 with TRBJ2-1; D not resolved. CDR3 length equals 14 residues. Between the trimmed V and J ends, which lost 5 bases and 8 bases, there was a span of 16 bases. CDR1 is MNHEY and CDR2 is SVGAGI in the germline V gene. Written as DNA, the CDR3 is TGTGCCAGCAGTAAAGTCCGTGGGTTCGATGAGCAGTTCTTC. The encoded protein is CASSKVRGFDEQFF.

The chain uses TRBV28 and TRBJ2-2; 8 bases line up with TRBD2. CDR3 size: 16 residues. Unmatched junction bases numbered 5, after V lost 3 bases and J lost 2 bases. CDR1 is MDHEN and CDR2 is SYDVKM in the germline V gene. This CDR3 reads CASSLPLADNTGELFF. For the CDR3, the DNA is TGTGCCAGCAGTTTGCCACTAGCGGATAACACCGGGGAGCTGTTTTTT.

The chain has TRBV7-9 and TRBJ2-7; 8 bases align to TRBD1. The CDR3 runs 13 residues. Trimming cost V 3 bases and J 7 bases; bases outside gene matches: 5. CDR1 and CDR2 from the germline V gene are SEHNR and FQNEAQ (reference sequence). The CDR3 here is CASSLPGGLEQYF. The CDR3 DNA is TGTGCCAGCAGCTTGCCAGGGGGCCTTGAGCAGTACTTC.

CDR3 nucleotide sequence: TGCGCCAGCAGCGGACGGGGGGGCAAGTCCTACAATGAGCAGTTCTTC. It translates to CASSGRGGKSYNEQFF. V usage is TRBV4-1 and J usage is TRBJ2-1, with 8 bases matching TRBD2. V was pared by 5 bases and J by 1 base, with 7 bases of the junction left unmatched. Per the germline V gene, CDR1 is MGHRA and CDR2 is YSYEKL. There are 16 residues in the CDR3.

This clonotype was counted a single time. This chain links TRBV29-1 with TRBJ2-1; 8 bases align to TRBD1. V shed 4 bases and J 8 bases; nucleotides not matched to a gene: 10. This CDR3 contains 14 residues. The V gene's germline CDR1 is SQVTM and CDR2 ANQGSEA. CDR3 sequence reads: CSVAVTGARDEQFF. The CDR3 nucleotides read TGCAGCGTTGCCGTGACAGGGGCGCGTGATGAGCAGTTCTTC.

In its sample, this clonotype was seen a few times. The chain carries TRBV20-1 and TRBJ1-4; D gene unclear. V was clipped by 5 bases and J by 2 bases, with 9 bases between them. The CDR3 sequence is 13 residues long. Germline CDR1 reads DFQATT; CDR2 reads SNEGSKA (reference sequence). The CDR3 DNA follows: TGCAGTGCTGTTCTGGGCACTAATGAAAAACTGTTTTTT. Translated, it gives CSAVLGTNEKLFF.

The chain carries TRBV5-8 and TRBJ1-2; D ambiguous. The CDR3 consists of 11 residues. Germline CDR1 reads SGHTS; CDR2 reads YDEGEE. Trimming pared 4 bases from V and 8 bases from J, leaving 9 bases between. The CDR3 DNA reads TGTGCCAGCAGCCCAGCTGAAGGCTACACCTTC. Encoded protein: CASSPAEGYTF. The whole variable domain, filled in from reference TRBV5-8 and TRBJ1-2, reads EAGVTQSPTHLIKTRGQQATLRCSPISGHTSVYWYQQALGLGLQFLLWYDEGEERNRGNFPPRFSGRQFPNYSSELNVNALELEDSALYLCASSPAEGYTFGSGTRLTVV.

The chain is built from TRBV29-1 and TRBJ1-2; D possibly corresponds to TRBD1 (6 bases). The CDR3 runs to 13 residues. V lost 8 bases, J lost 3 bases, and 16 bases lay in between. Germline CDR1 and CDR2: SQVTM and ANQGSEA. The CDR3 DNA reads TGCAGCATCCGAGTGGGGGCTTACTATGGCTACACCTTC. This gives the protein CSIRVGAYYGYTF.

The chain combines TRBV12-3 or TRBV12-4 with TRBJ2-3, with a weak D call TRBD2 (6 bases). This CDR3 has 15 residues. With 5 bases removed from V and 1 base from J, the gap between germline ends came to 13 bases. The CDR3 nucleotides are TGTGCCAGCAGTAACGCGGGGCCCCGCACAGATACGCAGTATTTT. Amino acids: CASSNAGPRTDTQYF.

This clonotype has just a few counts. The CDR3 sequence is CAGSMTSFNYGYTF. As DNA, the CDR3 is TGTGCCGGCTCTATGACTTCCTTTAACTATGGCTACACCTTC. The chain carries TRBV6-1 and TRBJ1-2; no clear D. Per the germline V gene, CDR1 is MNHNS and CDR2 is SASEGT. The V gene lost 11 bases and the J gene lost 1 base, with 17 bases spanning the gap. This CDR3 is built from 14 residues.

This clonotype has a handful of counts. DNA for the CDR3: TGCAGCGTCCGCGAGGGGGACCTCTCACGAAAGACCCAGTACTTC. Its translation is CSVREGDLSRKTQYF. The genes are TRBV29-1 and TRBJ2-5, with D tentatively TRBD1 (6 bases). The CDR3 has 15 amino acids. Looked up from germline, CDR1 is SQVTM and CDR2 is ANQGSEA. Trimming cost V 6 bases and J 6 bases, with 23 bases left between them.

The chain employs TRBV15 and TRBJ1-2; the D gene is possibly TRBD1 (5 bases). V lost 0 bases to trimming and J lost 8 bases, with 10 bases between them. The CDR3 runs to 13 residues. The germline gives CDR1 LNHNV, CDR2 YYDKDF (reference sequence). This CDR3 is CATSRDERDGYTF. Here the CDR3 DNA reads TGTGCCACCAGCAGAGATGAAAGGGACGGCTACACCTTC. Full variable domain (missing parts from reference TRBV15 and TRBJ1-2): DAMVIQNPRYQVTQFGKPVTLSCSQTLNHNVMYWYQQKSSQAPKLLFHYYDKDFNNEADTPDNFQSRRPNTSFCFLDIRSPGLGDTAMYLCATSRDERDGYTFGSGTRLTVV.

This chain links TRBV20-1 with TRBJ2-5, with a possible D match to TRBD2 (6 bases). CDR1 is DFQATT, CDR2 SNEGSKA, per germline (reference sequence). V lost 0 bases, J lost 2 bases, and 10 bases lay in between. The CDR3 is 14 residues long. This chain's CDR3 is CSARDGGPQETQYF. In DNA form, the CDR3 reads TGCAGTGCTAGAGACGGAGGGCCTCAAGAGACCCAGTACTTC.

This clonotype appeared once. This chain uses TRBV29-1 with TRBJ2-1, with 9 bases aligning to TRBD2. Trimming took 0 bases from V and 3 from J; bases not matched to a gene: 9. This CDR3 region has 17 residues. The germline CDR1 and CDR2 sequences are SQVTM and ANQGSEA. CDR3 nucleotide sequence: TGCAGCGTTGAAGATCTGAGCGGGGGGTGGAACTACAATGAGCAGTTCTTC. Protein product: CSVEDLSGGWNYNEQFF.

The chain couples TRBV11-2 to TRBJ1-2, with unresolved D. The CDR3 is 13 residues long. V lost 5 bases and J 5 bases, leaving 12 bases between the germline ends. Per germline, CDR1 SGHAT and CDR2 FQNNGV. The CDR3 nucleotides are TGTGCCAGCAGCACCAGAAACGGATATGGCTACACCTTC. This translates into CASSTRNGYGYTF.

This rearrangement joins TRBV18 to TRBJ2-5; TRBD2 matches 9 bases. Germline-derived CDR1 and CDR2 are KGHSH and LQKENI. V lost 5 bases to trimming and J lost 0 bases; unmatched junction nucleotides: 7. This CDR3 comprises 16 residues. CDR3: CASSETSGTYQETQYF. CDR3 DNA: TGTGCCAGCTCAGAGACTAGCGGCACGTACCAAGAGACCCAGTACTTC.

On this clonotype: An end of the junction does not agree with germline; a read error may underlie this. The rearrangement joins TRBV18 to TRBJ1-2; tentatively, D is TRBD1 (5 bases). Germline V gives CDR1 KGHSH, CDR2 LQKENI. This CDR3 spans 15 amino acids. The DNA for the CDR3 is TGTGCCGGCTCACCAACCCGACAGACTAACTACGGCTACACCTTC. Amino acid sequence: CAGSPTRQTNYGYTF.

This clonotype turned up a few times. The J gene is TRBJ1-2, the V gene TRBV4-3, with TRBD1 as a possible D gene (5 bases). Germline V lookup: CDR1 LGHNA, CDR2 YSLEER. Trimming removed 0 bases from V and 4 bases from J, with 21 bases in between. This CDR3 has 18 residues. This CDR3 reads CASSQDRSAGWGSYGYTF. CDR3 in DNA: TGCGCCAGCAGCCAAGATCGGAGCGCAGGGTGGGGCTCCTATGGCTACACCTTC.

The chain is built from TRBV7-4 and TRBJ2-1, with 7 positions matching TRBD2. V dropped 5 bases and J dropped 0; count of bases not matched to a gene: 7. Germline V gene sequence: CDR1 SGHVT, CDR2 SQSDAQ. The CDR3 runs to 16 residues. Here the CDR3 reads CASSPSSGRSYNEQFF. The CDR3, as DNA: TGTGCCAGCAGCCCGTCTAGCGGCCGCTCCTACAATGAGCAGTTCTTC.

In this sample, this clonotype turned up once. The V call is TRBV7-9, the J call TRBJ1-6; TRBD1 is a possible D gene (5 bases). Trimming pared 5 bases from V and 0 bases from J, leaving 14 bases between. Germline lookup yields CDR1 SEHNR and CDR2 FQNEAQ (reference sequence). The CDR3 runs 17 residues. This chain's CDR3 is CASSGGGGSSYNSPLHF. Written as DNA, the CDR3 is TGTGCCAGCAGCGGGGGTGGAGGGAGCTCCTATAATTCACCCCTCCACTTT.

The chain uses TRBV20-1 and TRBJ2-5; 11 bases align to TRBD1. The DNA matches TRBJ2-7 better at its end, which makes the J call doubtful. Germline V gene data show CDR1 as DFQATT and CDR2 as SNEGSKA (reference sequence). This CDR3 has 14 amino acids. CDR3 residues: CSARVRTGGGEQYF. CDR3 nucleotide sequence: TGCAGTGCTAGAGTCAGGACAGGGGGCGGCGAGCAGTACTTC.

The chain couples TRBV6-1 to TRBJ1-2, with D hard to call. CDR3 length: 13 residues. CDR1 and CDR2 (germline): MNHNS, SASEGT. Deletions cut 4 bases from V and 10 bases from J, with 16 bases between. CDR3 in amino acids: CASSGGGLKDYTF. The CDR3 DNA follows: TGTGCCAGCAGTGGGGGAGGATTAAAGGACTACACCTTC.

With respect to this clonotype: Being one base from a much bigger clone, this may be a read error. This sequence joins TRBV9 and TRBJ2-3; possibly TRBD1 for D (6 bases). The CDR3 spans 16 residues. Germline V gene sequence: CDR1 SGDLS, CDR2 YYNGEE. CDR3 residues: CAGSVGWTASTDTQYF. Here the CDR3 DNA reads TGTGCCGGCAGCGTAGGCTGGACAGCTAGCACAGATACGCAGTATTTT.

The chain joins TRBV7-8 to TRBJ2-1; 14 bases agree with TRBD2. V dropped 5 bases and J dropped 9; count of bases not matched to a gene: 12. Germline assignment: CDR1 SGHVS and CDR2 FQNEAQ. The CDR3 sequence is 17 residues long. CDR3 coding DNA: TGTGCCAGCAGCCCTAGCCTTTTAGGGACTAGCGGGAGTGAGCAGTTCTTC. As protein: CASSPSLLGTSGSEQFF.

This chain connects TRBV20-1 to TRBJ2-5; 9 nucleotides align to TRBD1. CDR1 and CDR2 (germline): DFQATT, SNEGSKA (reference sequence). V trimming: 8 bases; J trimming: 5 bases; junction bases outside the gene matches: 9. The CDR3 is made up of 13 amino acids. This chain's CDR3 is CSSRSGTGETQYF. The CDR3 DNA is TGCAGTTCAAGGTCCGGGACAGGGGAGACCCAGTACTTC.

This clonotype appeared once. V gene TRBV5-6 combines with J gene TRBJ2-1; the match to TRBD1 covers 7 bases. Losses at the gene ends were 4 bases for V and 3 bases for J; bases not matched to a gene: 7. Germline lookup yields CDR1 SGHDT and CDR2 YYEEEE. This CDR3 is built from 15 residues. The chain's CDR3 is CASSQLRGNYNEQFF. Here the CDR3 DNA reads TGTGCCAGCAGCCAGCTCAGGGGGAACTACAATGAGCAGTTCTTC.

This clonotype was counted between two and nine times. A much larger clone differs by one base, so this may be a read error. The chain couples TRBV29-1 to TRBJ1-2; D might be TRBD1 (6 bases). This CDR3 contains 12 residues. The germline V and J ends were trimmed by 3 bases and 3 bases, with 8 bases remaining between them. Germline-derived CDR1 and CDR2 are SQVTM and ANQGSEA. This CDR3 is CSVEGADYGYTF. The CDR3 region has the DNA TGCAGCGTTGAGGGGGCAGACTATGGCTACACCTTC.

This clonotype has ten or more counts. The J gene is TRBJ2-1, the V gene TRBV7-2, with 7 bases that match TRBD2. CDR1 and CDR2 from the germline V gene are SGHTA and FQGNSA. CDR3 length: 14 amino acids. Losses at the gene ends were 4 bases for V and 7 bases for J; bases not matched to a gene: 7. The CDR3 nucleotides are TGTGCCAGCAGCTCCGGGGGGTTTAGGAATGAGCAGTTCTTC. It is translated as CASSSGGFRNEQFF.

The rearrangement joins TRBV12-3 or TRBV12-4 to TRBJ2-2; 7 bases are a match to TRBD2. J was trimmed by 3 bases and V by 6 bases; bases with no gene match: 4. The CDR3 is 14 amino acids. CDR3 DNA sequence: TGTGCCAGCAGGGGGAGGGTCCACACCGGGGAGCTGTTTTTT. It codes for CASRGRVHTGELFF.

In its sample, this clonotype was seen a few times. The chain recombines TRBV11-3 with TRBJ2-1; TRBD1 matches 8 bases. The CDR3 loop spans 11 amino acids. V was pared by 5 bases and J by 12 bases, with 3 bases of the junction left unmatched. Germline assignment: CDR1 SGHNT and CDR2 YENEEA. The CDR3 sequence is CASSRGTGQFF. The CDR3 nucleotides are TGTGCCAGCAGCCGTGGGACAGGGCAGTTCTTC.

The chain couples TRBV20-1 to TRBJ2-1, with 7 bases identical to TRBD1. Germline CDR1 DFQATT, CDR2 SNEGSKA (reference sequence). CDR3 length: 14 amino acids. V lost 7 bases, J lost 0 bases, and 6 bases stayed unmatched. The CDR3 is CSGRDSFSYNEQFF. DNA for the CDR3: TGCAGTGGAAGGGACAGCTTCTCCTACAATGAGCAGTTCTTC.

This chain's CDR3 is CSATVGSTYEQYF. CDR3 bases: TGCAGTGCTACCGTGGGGTCTACCTACGAGCAGTACTTC. The chain uses TRBV20-1 and TRBJ2-7; D is ambiguous. Trimming removed 4 bases at V and 2 bases at J, with 12 bases between. CDR1 is DFQATT, CDR2 SNEGSKA, per germline (reference sequence). This CDR3 is 13 amino acids long.